The T cell receptor (beta chain) under discussion was sequenced for a study of T cells in women clearing cervical HPV infection. Study-wide context: Only a few women had HLA typing results available.

immunoSEQ multiplex PCR used an average of roughly 1,300 ng genomic DNA. Here immunoSEQ multiplex PCR was the method, and the copy in TCRdb shows in-frame clones only, minus some. There are 30,000 to 35,000 clones in the sample, with under 8.5% held by the top ten. Sequencing used blood buffy coat. The receptor was isolated from a woman aged 18-70 years with a cervical HPV16 infection that either progressed to CIN3+ or cleared (not recorded which).

The CDR3 DNA, read in part, is TGTGCCTGGTCCGCCCTGGGGGGGGCGAGCACCGGGGAG. This encodes CAWSALGGASTGE. The full CDR3 sequence reads CAWSALGGASTGELFF. V is TRBV30 and J is TRBJ2-2, with a tentative D call TRBD2 (7 bases). With the read ending 3 residues before the CDR3 end, the germline J gene is used to fill in that end. V shed 5 bases and J shed 4 bases, with 20 bases lying between them. Germline V CDR1 and CDR2: GTSNPN, SVGIG (reference sequence). The CDR3 sequence is 16 residues long. The variable domain in full, with the rest retrieved from reference TRBV30 and TRBJ2-2, is SQTIHQWPATLVQPVGSPLSLECTVEGTSNPNLYWYRQAAGRGLQLLFYSVGIGQISSEVPQNLSASRPQDRQFILSSKKLLLSDSGFYLCAWSALGGASTGELFFGEGSRLTVL.